This paragraph covers one T cell receptor (beta chain) sequence. The sample originates from a study of T cells in Graves' hyperthyroidism and ophthalmopathy. This CDR3 region has 13 residues. The ends were cut back, 7 bases at V and 7 bases at J, with 14 bases in the middle. The source material, RNA transcripts, was used to amplify TCR beta CDR3 regions. When the TCR CDR3 underwent first-round RT-PCR, the HTBI primer set was used. TCRdb fed the multiplex PCR reads into MiXCR, producing one record per CDR3 protein. This sample yields hundreds of thousands of distinct CDR3 sequences, of which over 15% are seen a single time; about 17% belongs to the top ten.

The clonotype was recovered from a woman aged 18-35 years with Graves' hyperthyroidism. Sequencing was performed on blood. The chain employs TRBV12-3 or TRBV12-4 and TRBJ1-5, with D possibly TRBD1 on 6 matching bases. For the CDR3, the DNA is TGTGCCAGCACCGGACAGCCTTGGCAGCCCCAGCATTTT. It encodes CASTGQPWQPQHF.